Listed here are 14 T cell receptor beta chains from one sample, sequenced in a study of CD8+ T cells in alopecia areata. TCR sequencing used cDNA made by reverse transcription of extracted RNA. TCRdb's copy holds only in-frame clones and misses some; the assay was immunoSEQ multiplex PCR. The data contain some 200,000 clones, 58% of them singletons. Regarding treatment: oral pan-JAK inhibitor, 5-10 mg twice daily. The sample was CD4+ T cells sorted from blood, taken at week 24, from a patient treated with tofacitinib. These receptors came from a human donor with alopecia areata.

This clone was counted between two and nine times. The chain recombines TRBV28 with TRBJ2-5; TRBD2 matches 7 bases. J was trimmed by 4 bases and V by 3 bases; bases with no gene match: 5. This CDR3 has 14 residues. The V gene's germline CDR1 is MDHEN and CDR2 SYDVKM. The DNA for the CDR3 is TGTGCCAGCAGTTTTTTGGGGAGGGCAGAGACCCAGTACTTC. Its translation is CASSFLGRAETQYF.

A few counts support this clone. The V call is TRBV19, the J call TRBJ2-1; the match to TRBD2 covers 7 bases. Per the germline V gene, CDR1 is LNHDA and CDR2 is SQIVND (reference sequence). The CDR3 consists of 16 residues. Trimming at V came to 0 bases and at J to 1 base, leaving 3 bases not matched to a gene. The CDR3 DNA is TGTGCCAGTAGTATAGATGGGAGGGTTTCCTACAATGAGCAGTTCTTC. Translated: CASSIDGRVSYNEQFF.

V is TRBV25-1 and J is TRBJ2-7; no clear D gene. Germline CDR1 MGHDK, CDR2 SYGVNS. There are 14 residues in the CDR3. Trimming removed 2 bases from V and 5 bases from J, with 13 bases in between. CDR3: CASSEVESGNEQYF. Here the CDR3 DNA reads TGTGCCAGCAGTGAAGTTGAGTCGGGTAACGAGCAGTACTTC.

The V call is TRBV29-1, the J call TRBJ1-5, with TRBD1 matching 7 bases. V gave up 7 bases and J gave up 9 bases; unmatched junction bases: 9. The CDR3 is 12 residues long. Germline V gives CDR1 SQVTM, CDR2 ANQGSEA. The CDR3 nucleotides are TGCAGCGCCCGGGACAGATCTGGGCCCCAGCATTTT. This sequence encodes CSARDRSGPQHF.

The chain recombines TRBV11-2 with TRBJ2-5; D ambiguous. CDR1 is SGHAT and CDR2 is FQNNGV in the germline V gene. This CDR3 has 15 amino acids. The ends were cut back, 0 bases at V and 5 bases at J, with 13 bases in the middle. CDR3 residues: CASSLDGASEETQYF. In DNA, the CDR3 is TGTGCCAGCAGCTTAGATGGAGCCAGCGAGGAGACCCAGTACTTC.

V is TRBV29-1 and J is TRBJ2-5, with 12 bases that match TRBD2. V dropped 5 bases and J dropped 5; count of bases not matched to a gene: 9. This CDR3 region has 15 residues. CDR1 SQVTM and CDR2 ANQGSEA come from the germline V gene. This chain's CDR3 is CSVPSGTSGWETQYF. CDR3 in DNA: TGCAGCGTTCCCTCCGGGACTAGCGGGTGGGAGACCCAGTACTTC.

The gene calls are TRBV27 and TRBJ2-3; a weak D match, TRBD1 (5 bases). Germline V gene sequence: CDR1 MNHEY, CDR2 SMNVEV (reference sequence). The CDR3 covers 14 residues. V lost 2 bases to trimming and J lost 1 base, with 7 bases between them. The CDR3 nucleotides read TGTGCCAGCAGTTTAACACAGGGCACAGATACGCAGTATTTT. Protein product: CASSLTQGTDTQYF.

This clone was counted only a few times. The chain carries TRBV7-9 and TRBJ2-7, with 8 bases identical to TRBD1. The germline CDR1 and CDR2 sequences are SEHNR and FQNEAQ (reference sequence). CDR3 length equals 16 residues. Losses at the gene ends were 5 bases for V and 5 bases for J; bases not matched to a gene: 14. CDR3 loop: CASSLFRGPNPHEQYF. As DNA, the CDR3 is TGTGCCAGCAGCCTCTTCAGGGGGCCAAACCCCCACGAGCAGTACTTC.

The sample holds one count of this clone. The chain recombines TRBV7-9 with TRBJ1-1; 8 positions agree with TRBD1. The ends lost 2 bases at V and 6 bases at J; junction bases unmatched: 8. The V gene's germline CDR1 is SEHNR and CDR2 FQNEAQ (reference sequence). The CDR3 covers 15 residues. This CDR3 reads CASSLLDRVVPEAFF. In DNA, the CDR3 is TGTGCCAGCAGCTTATTGGACAGGGTGGTCCCTGAAGCTTTCTTT. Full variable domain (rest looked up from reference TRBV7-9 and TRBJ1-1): DTGVSQNPRHKITKRGQNVTFRCDPISEHNRLYWYRQTLGQGPEFLTYFQNEAQLEKSRLLSDRFSAERPKGSFSTLEIQRTEQGDSAMYLCASSLLDRVVPEAFFGQGTRLTVV.

The CDR3 is CASSWSTSGTSTGELFF. As DNA, the CDR3 is TGCGCCAGCAGCTGGTCGACTAGCGGGACTAGCACCGGGGAGCTGTTTTTT. The gene calls are TRBV5-1 and TRBJ2-2, with 11 bases matching TRBD2. Unmatched junction bases numbered 8, after V lost 3 bases and J lost 4 bases. CDR1 SGHRS and CDR2 YFSETQ come from the germline V gene. CDR3 length equals 17 residues.

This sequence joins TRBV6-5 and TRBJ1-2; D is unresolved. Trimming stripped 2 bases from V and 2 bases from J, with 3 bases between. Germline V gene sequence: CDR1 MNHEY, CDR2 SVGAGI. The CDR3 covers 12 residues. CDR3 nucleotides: TGTGCCAGCAGTTACATGAACTATGGCTACACCTTC. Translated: CASSYMNYGYTF.

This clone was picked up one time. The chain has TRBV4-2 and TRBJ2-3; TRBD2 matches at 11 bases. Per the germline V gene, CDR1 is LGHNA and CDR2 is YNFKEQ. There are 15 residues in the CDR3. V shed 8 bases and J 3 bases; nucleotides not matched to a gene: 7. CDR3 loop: CASGNLAGGTDTQYF. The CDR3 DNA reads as TGTGCCAGCGGGAACTTAGCGGGGGGGACAGATACGCAGTATTTT.

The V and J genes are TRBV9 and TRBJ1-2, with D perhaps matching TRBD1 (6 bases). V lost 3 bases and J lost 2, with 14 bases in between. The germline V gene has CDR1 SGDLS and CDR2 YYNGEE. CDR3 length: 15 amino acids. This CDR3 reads CASSATTGANYGYTF. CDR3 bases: TGTGCCAGCAGCGCAACGACAGGTGCCAACTATGGCTACACCTTC.

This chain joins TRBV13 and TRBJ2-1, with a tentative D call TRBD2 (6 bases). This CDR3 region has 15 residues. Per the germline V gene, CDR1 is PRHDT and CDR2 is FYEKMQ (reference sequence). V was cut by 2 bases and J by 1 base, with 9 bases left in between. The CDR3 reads CASSLRGTSYNEQFF. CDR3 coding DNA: TGTGCCAGCAGCTTAAGAGGGACTTCCTACAATGAGCAGTTCTTC.